The 11 T cell receptor beta chains below come from one sample, sequenced in a study of beta chain features in type 1 diabetes. All of the isolated RNA was reverse transcribed, so expressed TCRB transcripts were sequenced. The data were produced by immunoSEQ multiplex PCR, yet TCRdb's version contains in-frame clones alone and is incomplete. The sample records some 200,000 clones, roughly a tenth being singletons. The sequenced material came from central memory CD4+ T cells from blood. Receptors originate from a man younger than 35 in good health.

This clone showed up just a few times. V is TRBV9 and J is TRBJ2-1; TRBD2 is a possible D gene (5 bases). Trimming shortened V by 6 bases and J by 0 bases, and 10 bases separated the two germline ends. The CDR3 is made up of 14 amino acids. CDR1 is SGDLS and CDR2 is YYNGEE in the germline V gene. The CDR3 nucleotides read TGTGCCAGCACCATAGGGAGCTCCTACAATGAGCAGTTCTTC. It specifies CASTIGSSYNEQFF.

This clone was observed a few times. The chain couples TRBV5-1 to TRBJ2-2; D may be TRBD2 (5 bases). Germline assignment: CDR1 SGHRS and CDR2 YFSETQ. Trimming removed 7 bases at V and 0 bases at J, with 10 bases between. CDR3 length: 14 amino acids. CDR3 region: CASRELPNTGELFF. The CDR3 DNA follows: TGCGCCAGCCGGGAACTCCCGAACACCGGGGAGCTGTTTTTT. The full variable domain, in which reference TRBV5-1 and TRBJ2-2 provide the parts outside the CDR3, is KAGVTQTPRYLIKTRGQQVTLSCSPISGHRSVSWYQQTPGQGLQFLFEYFSETQRNKGNFPGRFSGRQFSNSRSEMNVSTLELGDSALYLCASRELPNTGELFFGEGSRLTVL.

This clone was observed a few times. It is unclear where the CDR3 begins or ends on the DNA, so no DNA is shown, and the CDR3 is as TCRdb lists it. Here the CDR3 reads CASSMRTGTFGANVLTF. V is TRBV19 and J is TRBJ2-6; the D call TRBD1 from the table was never checked on the DNA. The CDR3 spans 17 residues, counting both ends. Germline lookup yields CDR1 LNHDA and CDR2 SQIVND (reference sequence).

This clone has more than one count but fewer than ten. The J gene is TRBJ2-6, the V gene TRBV4-3; no clear D gene. This CDR3 has 16 amino acids. V lost 2 bases, J lost 4 bases, and 12 bases lay in between. Germline CDR1 is LGHNA and CDR2 is YSLEER. The CDR3 region is CASSQKHLTGANVLTF. The CDR3 nucleotides read TGCGCCAGCAGCCAAAAACACCTGACCGGGGCCAACGTCCTGACTTTC.

The gene calls are TRBV9 and TRBJ2-1, with 11 bases fitting TRBD2. V was clipped by 0 bases and J by 9 bases; unmatched bases: 5. CDR3 length: 15 amino acids. The germline V gene has CDR1 SGDLS and CDR2 YYNGEE. The CDR3 sequence is CASSVGLAGGGEQFF. The CDR3 bases are TGTGCCAGCAGCGTAGGTCTAGCGGGAGGAGGTGAGCAGTTCTTC.

The genes are TRBV9 and TRBJ2-7; perhaps D is TRBD1 or TRBD2 (5 bases each). CDR3 length: 15 amino acids. The germline CDR1 and CDR2 sequences are SGDLS and YYNGEE. V was cut by 3 bases and J by 8 bases, with 21 bases left in between. The CDR3 bases are TGTGCCAGCAGCGCCGAAGGGACCGGGTCCAGTAAGCAGTACTTC. Protein product: CASSAEGTGSSKQYF. Together with reference TRBV9 and TRBJ2-7, the CDR3 gives the full variable domain: DSGVTQTPKHLITATGQRVTLRCSPRSGDLSVYWYQQSLDQGLQFLIQYYNGEERAKGNILERFSAQQFPDLHSELNLSSLELGDSALYFCASSAEGTGSSKQYFGPGTRLTVT.

This clone has more than one count but fewer than ten. This chain links TRBV5-4 with TRBJ2-3; D possibly corresponds to TRBD1 (6 bases). V was pared by 4 bases and J by 0 bases, with 12 bases between. The CDR3 contains 15 residues. Per germline, CDR1 SGHNT and CDR2 YYREEE (reference sequence). The CDR3 here is CASSTDSYSTDTQYF. The CDR3 DNA reads as TGTGCCAGCAGCACGGACAGTTATAGCACAGATACGCAGTATTTT.

The sample holds many counts of this clone. This chain uses TRBV5-1 with TRBJ2-4; D could derive from TRBD1 or TRBD2 (5 bases each). The germline CDR1 and CDR2 sequences are SGHRS and YFSETQ. The CDR3 extends over 13 amino acids. V was pared by 4 bases and J by 10 bases, with 15 bases between. The CDR3 nucleotides are TGCGCCAGCAGCCCCGACGGATGGGGGATTCAGTACTTC. The encoded protein is CASSPDGWGIQYF.

The gene calls are TRBV18 and TRBJ1-1; perhaps TRBD1 as D (5 bases). Trimming shortened V by 2 bases and J by 4 bases, and 8 bases separated the two germline ends. The CDR3 is 13 residues long. Germline CDR1 and CDR2: KGHSH and LQKENI. CDR3 protein: CASSPGAGTEAFF. The CDR3 nucleotides read TGTGCCAGCTCACCAGGGGCGGGCACTGAAGCTTTCTTT.

This clone was counted a few times. The CDR3 DNA reads as TGCAGCGTTGAAGGGACAGGATTAGGGGACTATGGCTACACCTTC. This encodes CSVEGTGLGDYGYTF. This chain joins TRBV29-1 and TRBJ1-2; 7 nucleotides agree with TRBD1. J gave up 3 bases and V 1 base, and 8 bases lay outside the gene matches. Germline V gives CDR1 SQVTM, CDR2 ANQGSEA. The CDR3 is 15 residues long.

The V gene is TRBV29-1, the J gene TRBJ1-4; maybe TRBD1 (6 bases). CDR3 length equals 13 residues. V lost 2 bases and J lost 8, with 12 bases in between. Germline V gene sequence: CDR1 SQVTM, CDR2 ANQGSEA. The CDR3 region is CSVEQGIREKLFF. DNA of the CDR3: TGCAGCGTTGAACAGGGGATCAGAGAAAAACTGTTTTTT.